These T cell receptor beta chains were read from a single sample in a study of monozygotic twins with inflammatory bowel disease. TCRdb re-called the 5' RACE reads; one entry per CDR3 protein, DNA not given. Its table lists 420,000 or so distinct CDR3 sequences. The specimen was blood. Receptors originate from a human donor with ulcerative colitis or Crohn's disease, or a healthy co-twin of an affected twin (not recorded which). Each CDR3 is given with its conserved first and last residue.

V,J,CDR3
TRBV20-1,TRBJ1-2,CSAMTGGLGYTF
TRBV7-9,TRBJ1-1,CASSLAREAEAFF
TRBV20-1,TRBJ1-2,CSARVQGSRGYTF
TRBV6-1,TRBJ1-5,CASRPTGQGGNQPQHF
TRBV15,TRBJ1-4,CATSRRGAEKKLFF
TRBV5-1,TRBJ2-4,CASSYQTGLAKNIQYF
TRBV29-1,TRBJ2-5,CSVESGRLGTQYF
TRBV20-1,TRBJ2-3,CSARVAPPTDTQYF
TRBV5-4,TRBJ2-7,CASSLPGLAAYEQYF
TRBV20-1,TRBJ2-3,CSARSGLAGEWADTQYF
TRBV28,TRBJ2-7,CASSFLAGGFYEQHF
TRBV5-5,TRBJ2-1,CASSLVPKREIYNEQFF
TRBV7-2,TRBJ2-1,CASSRDSRYNEQFF
TRBV20-1,TRBJ1-4,CSARAAGEKLFF
TRBV19,TRBJ1-1,CATHPMRDIAFF
TRBV4-1,TRBJ2-1,CASSQAGTSGLAGSNEQFF
TRBV28,TRBJ2-7,CASSPTTGTSRYEQYF
TRBV7-9,TRBJ2-1,CASSGFRDEQFF
TRBV7-3,TRBJ2-1,CASSLTASGSGSSYNEQFF
TRBV11-1,TRBJ2-3,CASSFPRLGGTDTQYF
TRBV24-1,TRBJ2-1,CATSDLSGNSYNEQFF
TRBV20-1,TRBJ1-2,CSAVGAGNSYGYTF
TRBV7-2,TRBJ2-7,CASSPAAGGPGYWEQYF
TRBV5-1,TRBJ2-7,CASSLVAGRYEQYF
TRBV11-2,TRBJ1-2,CASSPARGGAPRGYTF
TRBV5-1,TRBJ2-3,CASSLISPDTQYF
TRBV28,TRBJ2-2,CASLRGGRTGELFF
TRBV20-1,TRBJ2-7,CSAPTRYSYEQYF
TRBV5-1,TRBJ1-1,CASSLGDRGFTEAFF
TRBV14,TRBJ2-7,CASSQFYEQYF
TRBV6-5,TRBJ2-7,CASSYTTGGFSYEQYF
TRBV7-2,TRBJ2-2,CASSWRTSGAPGELFF
TRBV6-5,TRBJ2-3,CASSYSDTTDTQYF
TRBV5-4,TRBJ2-7,CASSQGTGTLTYEQYF
TRBV13,TRBJ2-3,CASSLGIGTDTQYF
TRBV11-2,TRBJ1-1,CASRSLNTEAFF
TRBV12-3/TRBV12-4,TRBJ1-1,CASSPSRGSTEAFF
TRBV5-1,TRBJ2-7,CASSLGIKGAGITYEQYF
TRBV2,TRBJ2-3,CASKTGQLYTDTQYF
TRBV2,TRBJ2-1,CASSNIPGGYEQFF
TRBV7-2,TRBJ1-5,CNSSLIGEQKPQHF
TRBV6-1,TRBJ1-4,CASSDGAGRSEKLFF
TRBV4-3,TRBJ1-6,CASSQESDNSPLHF
TRBV20-1,TRBJ2-5,CSARAPRRGPETQYF
TRBV11-3,TRBJ2-1,CASSSPLAGEQFF
TRBV13,TRBJ2-1,CASSPGLAGETYNEQFF
TRBV28,TRBJ1-2,CASRNPGLYGYTF
TRBV20-1,TRBJ1-5,CSASAGVNQPQHF